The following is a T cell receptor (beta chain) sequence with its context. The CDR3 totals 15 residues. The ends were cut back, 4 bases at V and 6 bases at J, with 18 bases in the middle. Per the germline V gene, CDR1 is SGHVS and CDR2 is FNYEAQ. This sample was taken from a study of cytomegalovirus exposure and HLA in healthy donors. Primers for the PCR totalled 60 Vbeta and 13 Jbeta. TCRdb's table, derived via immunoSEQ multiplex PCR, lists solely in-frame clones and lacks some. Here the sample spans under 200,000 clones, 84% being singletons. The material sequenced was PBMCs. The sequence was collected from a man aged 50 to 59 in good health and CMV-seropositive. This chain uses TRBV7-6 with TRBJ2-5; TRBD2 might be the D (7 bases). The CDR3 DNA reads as TGTGCCAGCAGCTCCCTCAAAGGGGGGGCGCAGACCCAGTACTTC. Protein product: CASSSLKGGAQTQYF.